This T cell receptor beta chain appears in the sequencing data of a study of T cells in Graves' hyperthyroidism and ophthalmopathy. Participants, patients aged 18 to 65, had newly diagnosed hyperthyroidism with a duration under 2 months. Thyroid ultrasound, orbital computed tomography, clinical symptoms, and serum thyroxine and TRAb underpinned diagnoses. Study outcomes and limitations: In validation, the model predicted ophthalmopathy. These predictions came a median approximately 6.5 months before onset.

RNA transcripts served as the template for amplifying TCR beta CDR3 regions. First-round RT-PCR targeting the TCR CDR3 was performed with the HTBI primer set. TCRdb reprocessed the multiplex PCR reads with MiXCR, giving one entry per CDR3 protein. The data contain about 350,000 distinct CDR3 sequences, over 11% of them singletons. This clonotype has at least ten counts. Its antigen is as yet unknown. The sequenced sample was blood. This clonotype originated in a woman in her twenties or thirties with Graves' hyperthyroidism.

The DNA for the CDR3 is TGCAGTGCTTTAGGGGTCCTAGCGGGTACGAATGAGCAGTTCTTC. Amino acid sequence: CSALGVLAGTNEQFF. The genes are TRBV20-1 and TRBJ2-1; 8 bases align to TRBD2. This CDR3 contains 15 residues. Germline-derived CDR1 and CDR2 are DFQATT and SNEGSKA (reference sequence). V gave up 5 bases and J gave up 7 bases; unmatched junction bases: 13.